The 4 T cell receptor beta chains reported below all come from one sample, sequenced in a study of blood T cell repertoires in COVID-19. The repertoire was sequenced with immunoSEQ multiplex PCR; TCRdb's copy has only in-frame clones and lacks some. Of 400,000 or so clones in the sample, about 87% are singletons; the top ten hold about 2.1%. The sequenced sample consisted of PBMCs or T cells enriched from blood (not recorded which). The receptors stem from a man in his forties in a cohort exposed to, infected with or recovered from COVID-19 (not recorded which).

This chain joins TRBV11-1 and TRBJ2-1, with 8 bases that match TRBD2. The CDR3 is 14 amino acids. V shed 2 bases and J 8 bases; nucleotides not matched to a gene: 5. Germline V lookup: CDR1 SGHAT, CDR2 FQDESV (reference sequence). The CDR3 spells CASSLTGGPDEQFF. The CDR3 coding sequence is TGTGCCAGCAGCTTAACGGGAGGGCCGGATGAGCAGTTCTTC.

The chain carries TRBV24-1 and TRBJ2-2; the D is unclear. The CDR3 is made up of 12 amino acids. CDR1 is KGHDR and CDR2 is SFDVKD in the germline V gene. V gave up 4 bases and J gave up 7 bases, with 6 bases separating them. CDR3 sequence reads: CATSERIGELFF. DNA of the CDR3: TGTGCCACCAGTGAGAGGATCGGGGAGCTGTTTTTT.

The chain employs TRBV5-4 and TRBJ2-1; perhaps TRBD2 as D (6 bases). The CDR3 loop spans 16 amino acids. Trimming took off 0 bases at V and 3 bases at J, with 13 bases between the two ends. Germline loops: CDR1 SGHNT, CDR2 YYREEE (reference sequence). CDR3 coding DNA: TGTGCCAGCAGCTTGGTTCGCGGGCGGGACTACAATGAGCAGTTCTTC. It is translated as CASSLVRGRDYNEQFF.

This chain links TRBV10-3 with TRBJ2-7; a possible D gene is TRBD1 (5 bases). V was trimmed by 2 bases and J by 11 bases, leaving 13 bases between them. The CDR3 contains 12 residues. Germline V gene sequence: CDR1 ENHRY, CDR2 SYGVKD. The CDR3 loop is CAISEDRSHEYF. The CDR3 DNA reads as TGTGCCATCAGTGAGGACAGATCGCATGAGTACTTC.